Following are 10 T cell receptor beta chains from one sample sequenced in a study of early T cells in non-severe SARS-CoV-2 infection (dated by TCRdb to the early 2020s). The receptor library was made with 5' RACE. Reads for this sample came from a NextSeq 500. Starting from the raw public reads, TCRdb applied fastp trimming at Q25, assembled clones with MiXCR and retained in-frame beta chains. Rows with a matching CDR3 protein are joined into one entry that keeps the most common DNA and genes. The sample yields approximately 97,000 distinct CDR3 sequences; 9.5% to 11% were counted once. The top ten clones comprise under 5% of the sample. Here the sequenced sample was whole blood, taken at baseline. These receptors all come from an adult who was a healthcare worker with PCR-confirmed SARS-CoV-2 infection or an uninfected control (not recorded which).

This clonotype appeared a few times. J is TRBJ1-5 and V is TRBV12-3 or TRBV12-4; tentatively, D is TRBD1 (6 bases). This CDR3 has 12 residues. V was trimmed by 8 bases and J by 6 bases, leaving 11 bases between them. CDR3 in amino acids: CASRQEGQPQHF. In DNA form, the CDR3 reads TGTGCCAGCCGACAGGAAGGTCAGCCCCAGCATTTT.

This clonotype was observed many times. The chain is built from TRBV5-8 and TRBJ2-1; no clear D. Germline values: CDR1 SGHTS, CDR2 YDEGEE. This CDR3 spans 14 amino acids. Trimming removed 0 bases from V and 3 bases from J, with 7 bases in between. The CDR3 region has the DNA TGTGCCAGCAGCTTGGGTGATTTCTACAATGAGCAGTTCTTC. Residues: CASSLGDFYNEQFF.

This clonotype was seen repeatedly, ten times or more. The chain joins TRBV2 to TRBJ2-7; D is possibly TRBD1 (7 bases). CDR3 length: 14 amino acids. V was clipped by 5 bases and J by 2 bases, with 13 bases between them. CDR1 SNHLY and CDR2 FYNNEI come from the germline V gene. Here the CDR3 DNA reads TGTGCCAGCAGTCAGGGGGGCCGTGCCTACGAGCAGTACTTC. Translating gives CASSQGGRAYEQYF.

The chain has TRBV30 and TRBJ1-2; 12 positions match TRBD1. This CDR3 contains 15 residues. V lost 4 bases to trimming and J lost 4 bases; unmatched junction nucleotides: 7. Germline lookup yields CDR1 GTSNPN and CDR2 SVGIG (reference sequence). The DNA of the CDR3 is TGTGCCTGGAACGCCGGGACAGGGGGCTTCTATGGCTACACCTTC. It is translated as CAWNAGTGGFYGYTF.

The chain recombines TRBV20-1 with TRBJ1-6, with a possible D match to TRBD1 (6 bases). The CDR3 consists of 15 residues. CDR1 is DFQATT and CDR2 is SNEGSKA in the germline V gene (reference sequence). V lost 3 bases, J lost 0 bases, and 9 bases lay in between. The CDR3 bases are TGCAGTGCTAGGGAAGGGGGCTCCTATAATTCACCCCTCCACTTT. Translating gives CSAREGGSYNSPLHF.

This clonotype turned up a few times. The J gene is TRBJ2-7, the V gene TRBV13; 10 nucleotides align to TRBD1. The V segment lost 5 bases and the J segment 6 bases; nucleotides outside the gene matches: 10. This CDR3 has 15 amino acids. Germline CDR1 is PRHDT and CDR2 is FYEKMQ (reference sequence). Here the CDR3 reads CASSASGTGVSEQYF. In nucleotides, the CDR3 is TGTGCCAGCAGCGCTTCCGGGACAGGGGTGAGCGAGCAGTACTTC.

This clonotype has only a few counts. The chain has TRBV6-2 or TRBV6-3 and TRBJ2-2; 13 bases are shared with TRBD2. CDR3 length equals 16 residues. Germline trimming cut 0 bases from V and 5 bases from J; bases unmatched to any gene: 0. The germline V gene has CDR1 MNHEY and CDR2 SVGEGT. Written as DNA, the CDR3 is TGTGCCAGCAGTTACTCGGGACTAGCGGGAACCGGGGAGCTGTTTTTT. This translates into CASSYSGLAGTGELFF.

In this sample, this clonotype turned up a few times. The gene calls are TRBV6-6 and TRBJ1-3; no clear D gene. The V gene's germline CDR1 is MNHNY and CDR2 SVGAGI (reference sequence). Trimming stripped 0 bases from V and 0 bases from J, with 9 bases between. This CDR3 has 16 residues. CDR3 coding DNA: TGTGCCAGCAGTTACTCGATTCGCACCTCTGGAAACACCATATATTTT. This encodes CASSYSIRTSGNTIYF.

This clonotype was counted ten times or more. The chain links TRBV6-2 or TRBV6-3 to TRBJ2-1; the match to TRBD2 covers 13 bases. This CDR3 has 14 amino acids. Per the germline V gene, CDR1 is MNHEY and CDR2 is SVGEGT. The V segment lost 6 bases and the J segment 6 bases; nucleotides outside the gene matches: 2. CDR3 loop: CASRRLAGGNEQFF. The CDR3 DNA follows: TGTGCCAGCAGGCGACTAGCGGGGGGCAATGAGCAGTTCTTC.

This clonotype has more than one count but fewer than ten. This rearrangement joins TRBV3-1 to TRBJ2-3; D might be TRBD2 (6 bases). Germline V CDR1 and CDR2: LGHDT, YNNKEL (reference sequence). This CDR3 is 17 amino acids long. Deletions cut 4 bases from V and 1 base from J, with 18 bases between. The CDR3 DNA follows: TGTGCCAGCAGCCGGCGGAGCGGCCGCGGGGGCACAGATACGCAGTATTTT. Its translation is CASSRRSGRGGTDTQYF.